The present T cell receptor (beta chain) was sequenced within a study of OX40 agonist ivuxolimab in advanced cancers. Turning to the study itself: Ivuxolimab, an antibody acting as an agonist of OX40 (CD134), was used to treat patients. Each dose-escalation patient presented with hepatocellular carcinoma, melanoma, renal cell or head and neck cancer. Patients in the trial were receiving intravenous ivuxolimab every 2 weeks, at doses of 0.01 to 10 mg/kg.

With V trimmed by 0 bases and J by 13 bases, 11 bases remained unmatched. This CDR3 contains 15 residues. From germline, CDR1 is LGHNA and CDR2 YNFKEQ. Patients with a history of autoimmune disease or on systemic immunosuppression were excluded. The data were produced by immunoSEQ multiplex PCR, yet TCRdb's version contains in-frame clones alone and is incomplete. The sample lists 35,000 to 45,000 clones; around 89% were seen once. The receptor comes from an adult with an advanced solid tumor such as melanoma, head and neck, liver or kidney cancer. The source material was CD4+ or CD8+ T cells sorted from blood, sampled in a trial of the OX40 agonist ivuxolimab. This chain links TRBV4-2 with TRBJ2-1; 8 nucleotides line up with TRBD2. The CDR3 reads CASSQEGGLVSQQFF. For the CDR3, the DNA is TGTGCCAGCAGCCAAGAGGGGGGACTAGTTTCCCAACAGTTCTTC.